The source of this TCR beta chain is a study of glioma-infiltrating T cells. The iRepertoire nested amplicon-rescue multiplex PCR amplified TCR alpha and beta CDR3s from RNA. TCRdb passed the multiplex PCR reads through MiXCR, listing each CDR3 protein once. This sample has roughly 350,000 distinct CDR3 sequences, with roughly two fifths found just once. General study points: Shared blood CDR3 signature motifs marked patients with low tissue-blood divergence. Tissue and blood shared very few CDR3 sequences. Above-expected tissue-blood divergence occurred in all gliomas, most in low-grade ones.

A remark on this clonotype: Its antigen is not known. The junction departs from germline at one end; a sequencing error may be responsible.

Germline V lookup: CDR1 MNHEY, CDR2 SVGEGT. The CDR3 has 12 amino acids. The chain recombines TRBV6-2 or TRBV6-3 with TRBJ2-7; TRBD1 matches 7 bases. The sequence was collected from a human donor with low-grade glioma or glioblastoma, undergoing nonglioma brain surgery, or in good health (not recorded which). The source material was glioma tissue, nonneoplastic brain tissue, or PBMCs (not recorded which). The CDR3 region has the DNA TGTGCCAGCAGGCGACAGGGCTACGAGCAGCACTTC. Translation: CASRRQGYEQHF.